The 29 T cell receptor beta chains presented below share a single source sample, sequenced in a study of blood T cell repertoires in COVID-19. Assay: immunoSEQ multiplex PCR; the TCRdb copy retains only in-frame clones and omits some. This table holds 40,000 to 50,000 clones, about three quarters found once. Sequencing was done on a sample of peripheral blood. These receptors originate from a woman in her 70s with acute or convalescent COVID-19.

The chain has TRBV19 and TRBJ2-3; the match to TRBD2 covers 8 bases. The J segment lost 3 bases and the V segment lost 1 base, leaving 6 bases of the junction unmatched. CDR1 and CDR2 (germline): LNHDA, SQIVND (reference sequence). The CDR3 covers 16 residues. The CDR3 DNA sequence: TGTGCCAGTAGTATAGGCGGCGGGAGGTTTACAGATACGCAGTATTTT. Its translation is CASSIGGGRFTDTQYF.

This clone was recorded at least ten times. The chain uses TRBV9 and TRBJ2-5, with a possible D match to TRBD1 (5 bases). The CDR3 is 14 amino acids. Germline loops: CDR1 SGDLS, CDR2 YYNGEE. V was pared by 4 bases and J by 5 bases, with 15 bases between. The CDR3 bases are TGTGCCAGCAGCCCCAACTGGGGCGCCGAGACCCAGTACTTC. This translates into CASSPNWGAETQYF.

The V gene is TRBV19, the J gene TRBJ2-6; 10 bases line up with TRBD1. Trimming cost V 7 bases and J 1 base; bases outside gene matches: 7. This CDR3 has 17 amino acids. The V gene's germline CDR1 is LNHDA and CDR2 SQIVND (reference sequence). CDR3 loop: CASTDRGFLSGANVLTF. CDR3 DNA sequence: TGTGCCAGTACGGACAGGGGGTTCTTGTCTGGGGCCAACGTCCTGACTTTC.

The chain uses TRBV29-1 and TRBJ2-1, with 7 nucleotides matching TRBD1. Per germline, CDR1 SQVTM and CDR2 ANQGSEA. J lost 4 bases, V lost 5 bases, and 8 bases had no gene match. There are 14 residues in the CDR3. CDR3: CSVSDRARYNEQFF. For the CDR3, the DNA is TGCAGCGTTTCTGACAGGGCCCGATACAATGAGCAGTTCTTC.

The CDR3 bases are TGTGCCATCAGGGGTGAGGGAGGGTCCCTTGAGCAGTTCTTC. Protein: CAIRGEGGSLEQFF. V and J are TRBV10-3 and TRBJ2-1, with 7 nucleotides matching TRBD2. This CDR3 is 14 amino acids long. Germline assignment: CDR1 ENHRY and CDR2 SYGVKD. Germline trimming cut 6 bases from V and 9 bases from J; bases unmatched to any gene: 11.

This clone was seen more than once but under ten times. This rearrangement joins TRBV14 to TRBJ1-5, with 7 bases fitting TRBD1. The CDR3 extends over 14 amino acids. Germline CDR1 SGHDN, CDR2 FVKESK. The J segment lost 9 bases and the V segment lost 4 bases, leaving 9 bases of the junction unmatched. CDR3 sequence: CASSLNDRAGPQHF. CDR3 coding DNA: TGTGCCAGCAGCCTAAACGACAGGGCCGGGCCCCAGCATTTT.

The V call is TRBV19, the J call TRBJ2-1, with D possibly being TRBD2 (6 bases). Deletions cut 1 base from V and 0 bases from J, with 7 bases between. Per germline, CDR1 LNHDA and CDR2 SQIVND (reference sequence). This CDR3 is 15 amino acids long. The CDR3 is CASSIVADSYNEQFF. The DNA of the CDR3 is TGTGCCAGTAGTATAGTAGCGGACTCCTACAATGAGCAGTTCTTC.

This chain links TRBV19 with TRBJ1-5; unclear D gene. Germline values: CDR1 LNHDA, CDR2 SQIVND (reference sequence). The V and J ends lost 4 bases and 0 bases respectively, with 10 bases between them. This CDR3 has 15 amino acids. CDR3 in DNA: TGTGCCAGTAGTACCGGGAGTTATAGCAATCAGCCCCAGCATTTT. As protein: CASSTGSYSNQPQHF.

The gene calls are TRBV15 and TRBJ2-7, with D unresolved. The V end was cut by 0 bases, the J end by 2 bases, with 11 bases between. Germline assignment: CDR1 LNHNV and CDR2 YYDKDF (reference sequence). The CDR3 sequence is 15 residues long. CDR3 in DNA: TGTGCCACCAGCAGAGATCGCGGCCCCGCCTACGAGCAGTACTTC. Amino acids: CATSRDRGPAYEQYF.

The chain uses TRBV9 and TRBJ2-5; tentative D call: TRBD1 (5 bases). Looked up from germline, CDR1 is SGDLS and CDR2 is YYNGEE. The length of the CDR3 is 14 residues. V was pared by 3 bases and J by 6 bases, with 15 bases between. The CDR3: CASSAQERSKTQYF. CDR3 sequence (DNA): TGTGCCAGCAGCGCACAGGAAAGATCGAAGACCCAGTACTTC.

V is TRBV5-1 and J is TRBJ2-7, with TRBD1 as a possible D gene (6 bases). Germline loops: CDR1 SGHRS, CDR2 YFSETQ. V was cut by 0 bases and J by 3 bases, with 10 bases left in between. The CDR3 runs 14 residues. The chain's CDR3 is CASSLGDTLYEQYF. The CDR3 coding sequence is TGCGCCAGCAGCTTGGGGGACACCCTCTACGAGCAGTACTTC.

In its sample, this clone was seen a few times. The CDR3 here is CASSLMNLGQPQHF. The CDR3 coding sequence is TGTGCCAGCAGTTTAATGAATCTCGGTCAGCCCCAGCATTTT. V usage is TRBV28 and J usage is TRBJ1-5; D remains ambiguous. Looked up from germline, CDR1 is MDHEN and CDR2 is SYDVKM. The CDR3 has 14 amino acids. Trimming cost V 2 bases and J 6 bases, with 11 bases left between them.

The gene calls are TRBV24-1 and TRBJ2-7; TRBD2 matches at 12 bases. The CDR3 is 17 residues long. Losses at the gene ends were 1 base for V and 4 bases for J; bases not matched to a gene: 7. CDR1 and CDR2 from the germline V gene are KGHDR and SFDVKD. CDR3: CATSDFSYTSGRYEQYF. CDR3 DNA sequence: TGTGCCACCAGTGATTTTTCTTATACTAGCGGGAGGTACGAGCAGTACTTC.

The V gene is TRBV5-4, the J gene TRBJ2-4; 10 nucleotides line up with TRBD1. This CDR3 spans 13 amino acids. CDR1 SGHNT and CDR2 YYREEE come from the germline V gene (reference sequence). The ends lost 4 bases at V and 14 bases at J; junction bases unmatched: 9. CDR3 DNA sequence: TGTGCCAGCAGCAGGACCGGGACAGGGGTGAAGTACTTC. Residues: CASSRTGTGVKYF. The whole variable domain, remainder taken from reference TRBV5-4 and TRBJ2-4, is ETGVTQSPTHLIKTRGQQVTLRCSSQSGHNTVSWYQQALGQGPQFIFQYYREEENGRGNFPPRFSGLQFPNYSSELNVNALELDDSALYLCASSRTGTGVKYFGAGTRLSVL.

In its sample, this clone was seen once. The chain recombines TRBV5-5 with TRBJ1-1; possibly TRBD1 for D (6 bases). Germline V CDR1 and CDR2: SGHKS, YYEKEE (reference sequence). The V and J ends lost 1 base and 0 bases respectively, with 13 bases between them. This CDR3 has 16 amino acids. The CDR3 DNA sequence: TGTGCCAGCAGCTTGAGGGGGAATTCGGTGAACACTGAAGCTTTCTTT. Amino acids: CASSLRGNSVNTEAFF. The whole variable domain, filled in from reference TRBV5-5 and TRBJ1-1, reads DAGVTQSPTHLIKTRGQQVTLRCSPISGHKSVSWYQQVLGQGPQFIFQYYEKEERGRGNFPDRFSARQFPNYSSELNVNALLLGDSALYLCASSLRGNSVNTEAFFGQGTRLTVV.

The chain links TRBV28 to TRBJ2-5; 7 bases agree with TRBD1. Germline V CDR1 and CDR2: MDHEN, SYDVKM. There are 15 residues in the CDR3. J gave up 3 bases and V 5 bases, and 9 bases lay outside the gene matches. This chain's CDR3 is CASSDLGQAEETQYF. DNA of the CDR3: TGTGCCAGCAGTGATTTAGGACAGGCAGAAGAGACCCAGTACTTC.

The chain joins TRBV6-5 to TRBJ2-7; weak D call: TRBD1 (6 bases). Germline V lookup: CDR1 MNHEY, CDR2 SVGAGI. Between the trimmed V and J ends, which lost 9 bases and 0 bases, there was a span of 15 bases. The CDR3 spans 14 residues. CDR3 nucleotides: TGTGCCAGTACAGGGACGGATAGCTCCTACGAGCAGTACTTC. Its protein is CASTGTDSSYEQYF.

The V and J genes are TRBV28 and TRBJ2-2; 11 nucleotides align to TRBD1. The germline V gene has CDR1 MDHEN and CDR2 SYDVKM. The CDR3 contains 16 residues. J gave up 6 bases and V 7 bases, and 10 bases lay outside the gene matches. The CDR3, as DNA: TGTGCCAGCAATGCATGGACAGGGGGCGCGGCCGGGGAGCTGTTTTTT. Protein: CASNAWTGGAAGELFF.

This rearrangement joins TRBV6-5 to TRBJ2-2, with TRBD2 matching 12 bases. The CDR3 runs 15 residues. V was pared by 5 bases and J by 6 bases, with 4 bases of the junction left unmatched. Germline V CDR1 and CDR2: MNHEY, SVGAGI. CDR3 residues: CASSPRLAGAGELFF. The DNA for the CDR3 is TGTGCCAGCAGTCCAAGACTAGCGGGAGCCGGGGAGCTGTTTTTT.

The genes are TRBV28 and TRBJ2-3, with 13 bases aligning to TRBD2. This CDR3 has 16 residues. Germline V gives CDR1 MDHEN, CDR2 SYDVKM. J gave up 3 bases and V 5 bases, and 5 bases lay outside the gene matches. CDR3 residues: CASSLSLAGGTDTQYF. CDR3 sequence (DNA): TGTGCCAGCAGTCTCTCACTAGCGGGGGGGACAGATACGCAGTATTTT.

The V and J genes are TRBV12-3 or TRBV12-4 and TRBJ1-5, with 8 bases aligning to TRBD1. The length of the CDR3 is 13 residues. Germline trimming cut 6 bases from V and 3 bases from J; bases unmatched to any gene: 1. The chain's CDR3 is CASRTGVNQPQHF. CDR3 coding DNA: TGTGCCAGCAGGACAGGGGTCAATCAGCCCCAGCATTTT.

The CDR3 region is CASSREGQAPKTTPGELFF. CDR3 DNA: TGCGCCAGCAGCAGAGAAGGACAGGCCCCAAAGACCACACCAGGGGAGCTGTTTTTT. This chain connects TRBV4-1 to TRBJ2-2; 7 positions agree with TRBD1. The length of the CDR3 is 19 residues. The germline gives CDR1 MGHRA, CDR2 YSYEKL. V was clipped by 5 bases and J by 8 bases; unmatched bases: 23.

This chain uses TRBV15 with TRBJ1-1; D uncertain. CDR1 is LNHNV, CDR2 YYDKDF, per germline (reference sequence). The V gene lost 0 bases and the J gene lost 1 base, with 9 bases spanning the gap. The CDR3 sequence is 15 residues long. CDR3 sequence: CATSRDLERNTEAFF. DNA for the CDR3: TGTGCCACCAGCAGAGATTTAGAACGGAACACTGAAGCTTTCTTT.

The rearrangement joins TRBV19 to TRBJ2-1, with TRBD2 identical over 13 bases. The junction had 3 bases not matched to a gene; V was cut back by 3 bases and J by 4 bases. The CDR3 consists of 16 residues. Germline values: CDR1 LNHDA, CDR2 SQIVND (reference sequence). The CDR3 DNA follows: TGTGCCAGTAGTATCCTGACTAGCGGGGGGTACAATGAGCAGTTCTTC. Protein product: CASSILTSGGYNEQFF.

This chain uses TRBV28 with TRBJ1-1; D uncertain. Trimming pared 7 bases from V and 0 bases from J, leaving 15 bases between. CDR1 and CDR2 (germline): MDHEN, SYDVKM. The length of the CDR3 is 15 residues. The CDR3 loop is CASNQAGNLNTEAFF. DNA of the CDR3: TGTGCCAGCAACCAGGCAGGCAATTTGAACACTGAAGCTTTCTTT.

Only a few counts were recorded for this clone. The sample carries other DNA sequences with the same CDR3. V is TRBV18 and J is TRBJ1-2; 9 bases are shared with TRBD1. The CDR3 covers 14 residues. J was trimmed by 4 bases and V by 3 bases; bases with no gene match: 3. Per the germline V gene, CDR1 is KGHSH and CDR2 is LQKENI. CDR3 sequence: CASSPGQGLYGYTF. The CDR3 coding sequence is TGTGCCAGCTCACCGGGACAGGGCCTCTATGGCTACACCTTC.

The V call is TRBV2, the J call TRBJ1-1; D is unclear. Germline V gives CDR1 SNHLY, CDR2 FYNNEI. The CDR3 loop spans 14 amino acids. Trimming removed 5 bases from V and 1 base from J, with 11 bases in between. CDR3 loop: CASSSLQPNTEAFF. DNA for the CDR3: TGTGCCAGCAGTTCTCTACAGCCGAACACTGAAGCTTTCTTT.

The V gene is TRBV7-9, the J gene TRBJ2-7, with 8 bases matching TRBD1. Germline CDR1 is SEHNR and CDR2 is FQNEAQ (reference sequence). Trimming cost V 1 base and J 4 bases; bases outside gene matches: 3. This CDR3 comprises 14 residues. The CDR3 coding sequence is TGTGCCAGCAGCTTAGGGACAGGGAGTTACGAGCAGTACTTC. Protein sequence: CASSLGTGSYEQYF.

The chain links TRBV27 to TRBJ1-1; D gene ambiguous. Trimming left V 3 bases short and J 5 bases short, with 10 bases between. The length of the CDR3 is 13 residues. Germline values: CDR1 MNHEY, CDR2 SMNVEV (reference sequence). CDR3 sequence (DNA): TGTGCCAGCAGTTTTTCAGTGGAGACTGAAGCTTTCTTT. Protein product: CASSFSVETEAFF.